The rows below give T cell receptor beta chains drawn from one sample of a study of graft-versus-host responses after intestinal transplantation. Profiled with immunoSEQ multiplex PCR; TCRdb holds only in-frame clones, not every one. The sample has about 64,000 clones; more than 90% are singletons. Their specific antigens are unknown. This specimen consisted of unstimulated CD8+ T cells sorted from spleen or lymph node cells, obtained before transplant. These receptors were obtained from a human donor who was the organ donor for an intestinal transplant. Both conserved end residues are part of each CDR3. A D gene is named only where the DNA matches it firmly. The size of a clone is reported for some rows only, either as once, few or many, or as a class for expanded clones.

v_call	d_call	j_call	clone_size	cdr3_aa	cdr3_nt
TRBV11-2	NA	TRBJ2-4	NA	CASSSSSGAKNIQYF	TGTGCCAGCAGCTCATCGAGCGGAGCCAAAAACATTCAGTACTTC
TRBV19	NA	TRBJ1-1	NA	CASSISPGHTSEAFF	TGTGCCAGTAGTATCTCACCGGGACACACCTCTGAAGCTTTCTTT
TRBV5-1	TRBD2	TRBJ2-3	NA	CASRWGLLTDTQYF	TGCGCCAGCAGATGGGGACTACTCACAGATACGCAGTATTTT
TRBV7-5	NA	TRBJ2-7	NA	CARSLNIEQYF	TGTGCCAGAAGCTTAAACATTGAGCAGTACTTC
TRBV7-9	NA	TRBJ1-1	NA	CASSLVIRGTEAFF	TGTGCCAGCAGCTTAGTTATTAGGGGCACTGAAGCTTTCTTT
TRBV6-6	NA	TRBJ2-5	NA	CASSYREQGKETQYF	TGTGCCAGCAGTTATCGGGAACAGGGTAAAGAGACCCAGTACTTC
TRBV19	NA	TRBJ2-2	NA	CATENQGGTGELFF	TGTGCCACCGAGAATCAGGGGGGCACCGGGGAGCTGTTTTTT
TRBV7-8	TRBD1	TRBJ1-3	NA	CASSYRTGILSGNTIYF	TGTGCCAGCAGCTATCGGACAGGGATTCTCTCTGGAAACACCATATATTTT
TRBV4-3	TRBD2	TRBJ2-1	NA	CASSQDGTRGNEQFF	TGCGCCAGCAGCCAAGATGGGACTAGGGGCAATGAGCAGTTCTTC
TRBV16	NA	TRBJ2-7	NA	CASSQSAGSYEQYF	TGTGCCAGCAGCCAATCGGCGGGGAGCTACGAGCAGTACTTC
TRBV5-1	NA	TRBJ1-1	NA	CASSLNLNTEAFF	TGCGCCAGCAGCTTGAACTTGAACACTGAAGCTTTCTTT
TRBV6-1	NA	TRBJ1-1	NA	CASSSKLGRNTEAFF	TGTGCCAGCAGTTCCAAGTTGGGCAGAAACACTGAAGCTTTCTTT
TRBV11-2	NA	TRBJ1-1	NA	CASSGLGATEAFF	TGTGCCAGCAGTGGGTTGGGGGCTACTGAAGCTTTCTTT
TRBV6-5	TRBD1	TRBJ2-7	once	CASSYMTGSYEQYF	TGTGCCAGCAGTTACATGACAGGGAGCTACGAGCAGTACTTC
TRBV9	NA	TRBJ2-2	NA	CASSGRQGKTGELFF	TGTGCCAGCAGCGGCCGCCAGGGAAAGACCGGGGAGCTGTTTTTT
TRBV5-6	NA	TRBJ1-1	NA	CASSQTENTEAFF	TGTGCCAGCAGCCAGACAGAGAACACTGAAGCTTTCTTT
TRBV15	NA	TRBJ2-7	NA	CATSGGRGATYEQYF	TGTGCCACCAGCGGGGGCAGGGGCGCTACCTACGAGCAGTACTTC
TRBV4-3	NA	TRBJ2-7	NA	CASSPQRQAPTYEQYF	TGCGCCAGCAGCCCTCAACGACAGGCACCTACCTACGAGCAGTACTTC
TRBV27	NA	TRBJ2-7	NA	CASSPTPSLYEQYF	TGTGCCAGCAGTCCGACACCGTCCCTCTACGAGCAGTACTTC
TRBV6-5	TRBD1	TRBJ2-7	NA	CASSYRGQGNDEQYF	TGTGCCAGCAGTTACCGAGGACAGGGGAATGACGAGCAGTACTTC
TRBV5-6	NA	TRBJ2-5	NA	CASSLVLGGPDETQYF	TGTGCCAGCAGCTTGGTCTTGGGCGGGCCGGACGAGACCCAGTACTTC
TRBV18	NA	TRBJ1-5	NA	CASSHLGGEVQPQHF	TGTGCCAGCTCCCATCTCGGGGGGGAGGTCCAGCCCCAGCATTTT
TRBV2	TRBD2	TRBJ2-5	NA	CASSELAGVRETQYF	TGTGCCAGCAGTGAATTAGCGGGAGTGCGGGAGACCCAGTACTTC
TRBV29-1	TRBD1	TRBJ1-1	NA	CSVDRGMNTEAFF	TGCAGCGTAGACAGGGGAATGAACACTGAAGCTTTCTTT
TRBV2	TRBD1	TRBJ1-5	NA	CASSSWDRSNQPQHF	TGTGCCAGCAGTAGCTGGGACAGGTCGAATCAGCCCCAGCATTTT
TRBV2	NA	TRBJ1-5	NA	CASSEPGRVSNQPQHF	TGTGCCAGCAGTGAACCAGGGAGGGTTAGCAATCAGCCCCAGCATTTT
TRBV9	TRBD2	TRBJ2-3	NA	CASSEGLAGERDTQYF	TGTGCCAGCAGCGAGGGACTAGCGGGAGAAAGAGATACGCAGTATTTT
TRBV6-5	TRBD2	TRBJ2-5	few	CASSPFAGGSETQYF	TGTGCCAGCAGTCCCTTCGCGGGAGGGTCAGAGACCCAGTACTTC
TRBV28	NA	TRBJ2-7	NA	CASSPTPGSSYEQYF	TGTGCCAGCAGCCCGACGCCGGGTAGCTCCTACGAGCAGTACTTC
TRBV19	NA	TRBJ2-7	NA	CASSAQGNIYEQYF	TGTGCCAGTAGCGCACAGGGCAATATCTACGAGCAGTACTTC
TRBV13	NA	TRBJ2-4	NA	CASSSRTDKNIQYF	TGTGCCAGCAGCTCCAGGACAGATAAAAACATTCAGTACTTC
TRBV7-2	TRBD2	TRBJ2-7	NA	CASSLEAGGRGAYEQYF	TGTGCCAGCAGCTTAGAGGCGGGGGGGAGAGGAGCCTACGAGCAGTACTTC
TRBV10-1	NA	TRBJ2-7	NA	CASGGGHEQYF	TGCGCCAGCGGAGGAGGGCACGAGCAGTACTTC
TRBV9	NA	TRBJ2-1	NA	CASSVDLARAFNEQFF	TGTGCCAGCAGCGTAGATCTAGCCCGCGCCTTCAATGAGCAGTTCTTC
TRBV15	NA	TRBJ1-5	NA	CATSRDPWVGGRPQHF	TGTGCCACCAGCAGAGATCCATGGGTGGGGGGTCGGCCCCAGCATTTT
TRBV7-9	TRBD1	TRBJ1-6	NA	CASSLDREEGSPLHF	TGTGCCAGCAGCCTCGACAGGGAGGAGGGTTCACCCCTCCACTTT
TRBV9	NA	TRBJ2-7	NA	CASSVGASPSYEQYF	TGTGCCAGCAGCGTAGGGGCTAGCCCGTCCTACGAGCAGTACTTC
TRBV5-1	TRBD2	TRBJ2-3	once	CASSPLAGNWDTQYF	TGCGCCAGCAGCCCACTAGCGGGGAATTGGGATACGCAGTATTTT
TRBV5-4	NA	TRBJ1-2	few	CASSLAGNGYTF	TGTGCCAGCAGCTTGGCCGGTAATGGCTACACCTTC
TRBV4-1	NA	TRBJ1-2	NA	CASSQVEYHPSRGYGYTF	TGCGCCAGCAGCCAAGTTGAATATCACCCCTCAAGGGGCTATGGCTACACCTTC
TRBV2	TRBD1	TRBJ2-3	NA	CARHDRATDTQYF	TGTGCCAGACATGACAGGGCTACAGATACGCAGTATTTT
TRBV4-1	NA	TRBJ1-1	NA	CASSQESGRNTEAFF	TGCGCCAGCAGCCAAGAGTCGGGAAGGAACACTGAAGCTTTCTTT
TRBV5-6	TRBD1	TRBJ1-4	few	CASSLGTGGGEKLFF	TGTGCCAGCAGCTTGGGAACAGGGGGAGGCGAAAAACTGTTTTTT
TRBV5-6	NA	TRBJ2-2	NA	CASSPEGHLGAGELFF	TGTGCCAGCAGCCCCGAGGGCCACTTGGGCGCCGGGGAGCTGTTTTTT
TRBV19	NA	TRBJ1-5	NA	CASSTSTGSNQPQHF	TGTGCCAGTAGTACCTCGACAGGTAGCAATCAGCCCCAGCATTTT
TRBV4-2	TRBD2	TRBJ2-7	few	CASSPTSGHFSYEQYF	TGTGCCAGCAGCCCGACTAGCGGGCACTTCTCCTACGAGCAGTACTTC
TRBV28	NA	TRBJ2-7	NA	CASSLTGDSYEQYF	TGTGCCAGCAGTTTAACGGGGGACTCCTACGAGCAGTACTTC
TRBV28	TRBD2	TRBJ2-1	NA	CASLLAGGYNEQFF	TGTGCCAGCTTGCTAGCGGGAGGGTACAATGAGCAGTTCTTC
TRBV25-1	NA	TRBJ1-4	NA	CASSEYMGGAGKGEKLFF	TGTGCCAGCAGTGAATATATGGGAGGGGCAGGGAAGGGAGAAAAACTGTTTTTT
TRBV27	NA	TRBJ1-3	NA	CASSLSGFSGNTIYF	TGTGCCAGCAGTTTATCCGGGTTTAGTGGAAACACCATATATTTT
TRBV9	NA	TRBJ2-7	NA	CASSVGPTSFEQYF	TGTGCCAGCAGCGTAGGCCCTACTAGCTTCGAGCAGTACTTC